This is a list of T cell receptor beta chains from one sample in a study of blood T cell repertoires in COVID-19. The table came from immunoSEQ multiplex PCR; TCRdb's copy has only in-frame clones and leaves some out. The sample holds about 300,000 clones, around nine tenths seen once. The sequencing input was peripheral blood. These receptors were obtained from a man in his forties with acute or convalescent COVID-19. The CDR3 runs from the conserved cysteine through the conserved F or W. Some rows have no size entry. The others give once, few or many, or a class for an expanded clone.

v_call: TRBV24-1
clone_size: .
cdr3_aa: CATSDTRTGGGEQYF

v_call: TRBV27
clone_size: .
cdr3_aa: CASSLGTGSGYTF

v_call: TRBV2
clone_size: .
cdr3_aa: CASSPTVSGNTIYF

v_call: TRBV5-4
clone_size: .
cdr3_aa: CASSPGTGGRNEQFF

v_call: TRBV6-5
clone_size: .
cdr3_aa: CASSYSGDLNTEAFF

v_call: TRBV24-1
clone_size: .
cdr3_aa: CATSQGSLYEQYF

v_call: TRBV19
clone_size: .
cdr3_aa: CASTHPREGANVLTF

v_call: TRBV12-3/TRBV12-4
clone_size: .
cdr3_aa: CASSATYNEQFF

v_call: TRBV6-5
clone_size: few
cdr3_aa: CASSSGGGLSQPQHF

v_call: TRBV7-9
clone_size: .
cdr3_aa: CASSLVWDSSSYEQYF

v_call: TRBV19
clone_size: .
cdr3_aa: CATSDRNYEQYF

v_call: TRBV7-6
clone_size: .
cdr3_aa: CASSLGLTSGGVIEQFF

v_call: TRBV11-2
clone_size: .
cdr3_aa: CASSLYYEQYF

v_call: TRBV7-8
clone_size: .
cdr3_aa: CASSSRARTGEINEQFF

v_call: TRBV9
clone_size: .
cdr3_aa: CASSVPPGHGNTEAFF

v_call: TRBV7-2
clone_size: .
cdr3_aa: CASSLAGRTDTQYF

v_call: TRBV6-6
clone_size: .
cdr3_aa: CASIYGTGGSYEQYF

v_call: TRBV12-3/TRBV12-4
clone_size: .
cdr3_aa: CASSPDRGQGAFF

v_call: TRBV18
clone_size: .
cdr3_aa: CASSPLTGDTEAFF

v_call: TRBV28
clone_size: .
cdr3_aa: CASSLRGTGQPRAQHF

v_call: TRBV7-9
clone_size: .
cdr3_aa: CASSLGGPGVSYEQYF

v_call: TRBV11-2
clone_size: .
cdr3_aa: CASSLGQSSSYEQYF

v_call: TRBV9
clone_size: .
cdr3_aa: CASSVYLAGRPTDTQYF